This T cell receptor (beta chain) is from a study of T cell repertoires in cytomegalovirus infection. Study-wide context: Matching HLA type and CMV infection were both indicated by public TCR beta signatures. Study-level points and caveats: Cumulated frequencies of public TCR beta families served to identify carriers of CMV plus the relevant HLA. HLA-C-restricted, CMV-specific TCR beta clonotypes were dominant ex vivo.

This clonotype was counted a few times. The target antigen is unknown. TCRdb itself ran the reads through MiXCR, one entry per CDR3 protein. The data show some 320,000 distinct CDR3 sequences, more than 8% seen once. With 4 bases removed from V and 5 bases from J, the gap between germline ends came to 15 bases. The CDR3 contains 14 residues. The germline gives CDR1 SGHKS, CDR2 YYEKEE (reference sequence). The sample comprised PBMCs. This TCR was sampled from a human donor in good health (CMV status not recorded). Some clones in this sample may be carry-over from other donors' samples. J is TRBJ2-5 and V is TRBV5-5; possibly TRBD1 or TRBD2 for D (6 bases each). Here the CDR3 reads CASSHTGRSETQYF. CDR3 DNA: TGTGCCAGCAGCCATACAGGGAGGAGCGAGACCCAGTACTTC.